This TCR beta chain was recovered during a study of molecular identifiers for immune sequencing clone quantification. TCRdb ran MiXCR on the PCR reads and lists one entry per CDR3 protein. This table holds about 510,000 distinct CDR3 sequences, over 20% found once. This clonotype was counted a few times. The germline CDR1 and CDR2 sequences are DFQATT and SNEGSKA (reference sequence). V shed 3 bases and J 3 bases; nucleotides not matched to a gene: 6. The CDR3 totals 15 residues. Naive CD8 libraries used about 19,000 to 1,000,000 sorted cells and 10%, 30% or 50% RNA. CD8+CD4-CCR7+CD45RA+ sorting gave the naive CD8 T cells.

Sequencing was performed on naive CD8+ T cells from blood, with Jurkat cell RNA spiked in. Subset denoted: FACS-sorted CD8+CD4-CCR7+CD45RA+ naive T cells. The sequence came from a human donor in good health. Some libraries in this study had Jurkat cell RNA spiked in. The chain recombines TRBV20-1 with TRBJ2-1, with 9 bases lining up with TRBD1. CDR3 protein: CSARSGTGLYNEQFF. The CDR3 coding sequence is TGCAGTGCTAGGTCCGGGACAGGGCTCTACAATGAGCAGTTCTTC.